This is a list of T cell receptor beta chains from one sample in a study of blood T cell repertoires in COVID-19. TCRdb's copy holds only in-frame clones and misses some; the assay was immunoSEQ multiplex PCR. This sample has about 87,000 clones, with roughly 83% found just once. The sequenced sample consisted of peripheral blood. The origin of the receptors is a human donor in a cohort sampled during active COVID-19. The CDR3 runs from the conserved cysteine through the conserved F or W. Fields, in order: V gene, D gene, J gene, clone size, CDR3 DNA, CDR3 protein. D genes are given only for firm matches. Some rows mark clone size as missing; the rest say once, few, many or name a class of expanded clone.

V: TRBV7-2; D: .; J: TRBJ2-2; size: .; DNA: TGTGCCAGCAGCCCCAGGGAAGGGGCGAACACCGGGGAGCTGTTTTTT; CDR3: CASSPREGANTGELFF
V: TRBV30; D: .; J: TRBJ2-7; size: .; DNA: TGTGCCTGGAGTCTATCCTTGGCGGCTCGGGAGCAGTACTTC; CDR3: CAWSLSLAAREQYF
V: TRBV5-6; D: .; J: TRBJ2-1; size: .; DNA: TGTGCCAGCATCGTACAGGGTTCCTACAATGAGCAGTTCTTC; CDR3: CASIVQGSYNEQFF
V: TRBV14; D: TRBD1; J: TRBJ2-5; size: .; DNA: TGTGCCAGCAGCCTCGAGGGGGCTTGGGAGACCCAGTACTTC; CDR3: CASSLEGAWETQYF
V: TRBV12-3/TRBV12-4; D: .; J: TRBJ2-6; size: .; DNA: TGTGCCAGTAACTCTGGGGCCAACGTCCTGACTTTC; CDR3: CASNSGANVLTF
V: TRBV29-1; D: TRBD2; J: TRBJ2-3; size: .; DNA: TGCAGCGTAGGAGCGGGGGCAGATACGCAGTATTTT; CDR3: CSVGAGADTQYF
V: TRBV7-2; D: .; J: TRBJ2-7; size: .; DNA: TGTGCCAGCAGCCGGACGGGGTTCTCCTACGAGCAGTACTTC; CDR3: CASSRTGFSYEQYF
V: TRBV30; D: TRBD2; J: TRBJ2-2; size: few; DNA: TGTGCCTGGAGTGTACTCGTCCTAGCGGGCGGGGAGCTGTTTTTT; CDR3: CAWSVLVLAGGELFF
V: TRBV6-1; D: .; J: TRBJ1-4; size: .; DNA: TGTGCCAGCAGTGAAGTGTTGACCTCCGTAGAGGTGTTTTTT; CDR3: CASSEVLTSVEVFF
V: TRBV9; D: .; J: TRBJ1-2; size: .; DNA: TGTGCCAGCAGCCCTGGGACTAGCGGCAACTATGGCTACACCTTC; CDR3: CASSPGTSGNYGYTF
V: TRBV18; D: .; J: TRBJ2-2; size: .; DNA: TGTGCCAGCTCACCACTAGGGACACTTAACACCGGGGAGCTGTTTTTT; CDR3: CASSPLGTLNTGELFF
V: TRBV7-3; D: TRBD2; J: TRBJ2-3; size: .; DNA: TGTGCCAGCAGCCCGACTGGTCTAGCGGGAGTCGGCATCACAGATACGCAGTATTTT; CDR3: CASSPTGLAGVGITDTQYF
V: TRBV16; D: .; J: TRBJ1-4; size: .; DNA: TGTGCCAGCAGTCGGGGGTTGGATGAAAAACTGTTTTTT; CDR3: CASSRGLDEKLFF
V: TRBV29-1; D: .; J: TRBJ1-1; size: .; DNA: TGCAGCGTTGAAAATCAGCGGGGCACTGAAGCTTTCTTT; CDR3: CSVENQRGTEAFF
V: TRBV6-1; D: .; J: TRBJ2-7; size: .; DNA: TGTGCCAGCAGTGAAGGGCGGGATGGATACGAGCAGTACTTC; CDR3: CASSEGRDGYEQYF
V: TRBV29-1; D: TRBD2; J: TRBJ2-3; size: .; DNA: TGCAGCGTTGATGAGACTAGCCTGATGGCAGATACGCAGTATTTT; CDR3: CSVDETSLMADTQYF
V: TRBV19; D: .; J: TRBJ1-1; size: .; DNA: TGTGCCAGTAGTACGACAGAGAACACTGAAGCTTTCTTT; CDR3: CASSTTENTEAFF
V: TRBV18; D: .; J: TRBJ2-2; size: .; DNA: TGTGCCAGCTCCCAGGGTCTCACAGGGAGCGTAAAGACCGGGGAGCTGTTTTTT; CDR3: CASSQGLTGSVKTGELFF
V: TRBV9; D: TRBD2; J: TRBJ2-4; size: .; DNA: TGTGCCAGCAGCGAGGGACTAGCGGGAGGGTTAACCAAAAACATTCAGTACTTC; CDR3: CASSEGLAGGLTKNIQYF
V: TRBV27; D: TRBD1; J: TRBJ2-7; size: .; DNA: TGTGCCAGCAGTTTGGGGGACAGAGTAACCTACGAGCAGTACTTC; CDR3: CASSLGDRVTYEQYF
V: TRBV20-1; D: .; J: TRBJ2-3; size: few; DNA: TGCAGTGCTAGACGGGAGAATACGCAGTATTTT; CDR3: CSARRENTQYF
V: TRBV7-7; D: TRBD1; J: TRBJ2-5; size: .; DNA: TGTGCCAGCAGCTTAGAAGACAGGGACCCCCCAGAGACCCAGTACTTC; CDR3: CASSLEDRDPPETQYF
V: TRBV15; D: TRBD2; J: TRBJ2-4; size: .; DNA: TGTGCCACCAGCATAGGGGCCGGACTAGCGGGAGCCAAAAACATTCAGTACTTC; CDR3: CATSIGAGLAGAKNIQYF
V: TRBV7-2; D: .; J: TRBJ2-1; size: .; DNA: TGTGCCAGCAGCTTAGCGGCTTACAATGAGCAGTTCTTC; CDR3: CASSLAAYNEQFF
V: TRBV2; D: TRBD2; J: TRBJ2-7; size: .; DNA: TGTGCCAGCAGTGAACTCCTAGCGGGGGGCGTTGTCGAGCAGTACTTC; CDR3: CASSELLAGGVVEQYF
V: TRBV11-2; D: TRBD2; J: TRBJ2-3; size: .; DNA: TGTGCCAGCAGCTTAGGCGGGGGGCGGGCAGATACGCAGTATTTT; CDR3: CASSLGGGRADTQYF
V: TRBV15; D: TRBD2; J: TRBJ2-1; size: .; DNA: TGTGCCACCAGCAGAGAAGGAGGGACTAGCGGGGGATACAATGAGCAGTTCTTC; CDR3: CATSREGGTSGGYNEQFF
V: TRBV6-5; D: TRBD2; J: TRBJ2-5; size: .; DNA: TGTGCCAGCAGTTACGGTATGCGGGGGGACCAAGAGACCCAGTACTTC; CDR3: CASSYGMRGDQETQYF
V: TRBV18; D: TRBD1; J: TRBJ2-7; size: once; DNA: TGTGCCAGCTCTTCGTCCGGGACAGGGTCCCACGAGCAGTACTTC; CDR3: CASSSSGTGSHEQYF
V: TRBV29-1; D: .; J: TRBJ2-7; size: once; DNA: TGCAGCGTTGAACGGACTCCTTCCTACGAGCAGTACTTC; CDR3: CSVERTPSYEQYF